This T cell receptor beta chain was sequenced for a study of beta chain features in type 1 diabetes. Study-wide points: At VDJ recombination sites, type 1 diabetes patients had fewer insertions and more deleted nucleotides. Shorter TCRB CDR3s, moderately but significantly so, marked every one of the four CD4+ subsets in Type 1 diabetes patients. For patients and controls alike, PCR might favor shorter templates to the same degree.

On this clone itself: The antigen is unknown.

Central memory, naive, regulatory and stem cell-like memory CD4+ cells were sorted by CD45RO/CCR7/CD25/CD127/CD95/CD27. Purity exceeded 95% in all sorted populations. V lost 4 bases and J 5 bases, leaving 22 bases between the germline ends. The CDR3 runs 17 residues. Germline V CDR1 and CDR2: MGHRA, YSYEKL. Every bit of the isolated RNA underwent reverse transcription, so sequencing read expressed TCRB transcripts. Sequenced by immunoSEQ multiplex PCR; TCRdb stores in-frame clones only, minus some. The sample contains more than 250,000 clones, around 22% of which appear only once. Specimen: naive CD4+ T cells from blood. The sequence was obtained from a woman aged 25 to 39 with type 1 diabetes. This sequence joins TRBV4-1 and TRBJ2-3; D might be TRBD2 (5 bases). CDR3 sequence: CASSPLGSGKPLDTQYF. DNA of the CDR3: TGCGCCAGCAGCCCTTTAGGAAGCGGAAAACCACTAGATACGCAGTATTTT.